This T cell receptor beta chain stems from a study of T cell responses to AZD1222 COVID-19 vaccine. The protocol was immunoSEQ multiplex PCR, while the TCRdb copy is restricted to in-frame clones and leaves out a portion. The sample lists about 110,000 clones; about 86% were seen once. The CDR3 is 16 amino acids. The V and J ends lost 4 bases and 4 bases respectively, with 19 bases between them. The germline V gene has CDR1 MNHEY and CDR2 SMNVEV (reference sequence). This sample comprised peripheral blood, obtained on day 0 of AZD1222 vaccination. The TCR sequence derives from an adult in good health. V usage is TRBV27 and J usage is TRBJ1-2, with D perhaps TRBD1 (6 bases). The CDR3 DNA is TGTGCCAGCAGTTCATACGGACAGAAACTACTCTATGGCTACACCTTC. Translated, it gives CASSSYGQKLLYGYTF.